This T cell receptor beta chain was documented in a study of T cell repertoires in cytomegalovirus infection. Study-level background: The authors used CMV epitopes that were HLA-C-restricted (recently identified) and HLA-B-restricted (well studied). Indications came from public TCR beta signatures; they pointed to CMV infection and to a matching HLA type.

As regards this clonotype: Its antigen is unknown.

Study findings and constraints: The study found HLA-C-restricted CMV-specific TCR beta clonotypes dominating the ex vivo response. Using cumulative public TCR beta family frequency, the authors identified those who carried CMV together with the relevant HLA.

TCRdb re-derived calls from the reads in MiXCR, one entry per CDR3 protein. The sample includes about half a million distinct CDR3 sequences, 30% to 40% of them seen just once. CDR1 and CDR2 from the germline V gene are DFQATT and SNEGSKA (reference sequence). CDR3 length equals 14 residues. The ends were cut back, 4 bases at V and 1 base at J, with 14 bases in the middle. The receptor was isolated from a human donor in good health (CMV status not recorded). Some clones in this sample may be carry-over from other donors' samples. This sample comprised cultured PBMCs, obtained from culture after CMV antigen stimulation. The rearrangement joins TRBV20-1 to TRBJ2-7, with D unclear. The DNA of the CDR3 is TGCAGTGCTATTATTGGGGTATTGTCCTACGAGCAGTACTTC. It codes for CSAIIGVLSYEQYF.